This T cell receptor beta chain comes out of a study of Ad26.COV2.S vaccination and SARS-CoV-2 variants. Per the germline V gene, CDR1 is KGHDR and CDR2 is SFDVKD. This CDR3 spans 16 amino acids. The V gene lost 5 bases and the J gene lost 1 base, with 13 bases spanning the gap. The sample's treatment: around 19 received Ad26.COV2.S at low or high dose, single or two shots; five or six received placebo; per-sample allocation not given. Collection of samples fell on day 63 after the first vaccine or placebo injection. Method: immunoSEQ multiplex PCR; TCRdb's copy keeps in-frame clones and lacks some. The sample shows a few hundred thousand clones, around 88% of them seen only once. This clone was counted between two and nine times.

The receptor was isolated from a person between 18 and 60 years old who received the Ad26.COV2.S COVID-19 vaccine or a placebo. This specimen was peripheral blood, taken in a trial of Ad26.COV2.S vaccine versus placebo. The genes are TRBV24-1 and TRBJ2-2; D is undetermined. DNA for the CDR3: TGTGCCACCAGTGGTATTCGCGGAGAGAACACCGGGGAGCTGTTTTTT. Translated: CATSGIRGENTGELFF.